The 18 T cell receptor beta chains below all came from one sample that was sequenced in a study of cytomegalovirus exposure and HLA in healthy donors. PCR involved 60 Vbeta and 13 Jbeta primers. TCRdb's table, derived via immunoSEQ multiplex PCR, lists solely in-frame clones and lacks some. The sample holds around 150,000 clones, 70% to 85% seen once. Sequenced material: PBMCs. These receptors were collected from a man aged 30 to 39 in good health and CMV-seropositive.

The chain couples TRBV15 to TRBJ1-5; D is ambiguous. This CDR3 is built from 15 residues. Trimming removed 0 bases at V and 9 bases at J, with 15 bases between. From germline, CDR1 is LNHNV and CDR2 YYDKDF (reference sequence). The CDR3 region has the DNA TGTGCCACCAGCAGAGAAAACCCCTCTGTGCGGCCCCAGCATTTT. This translates into CATSRENPSVRPQHF.

CDR3 region: CASRLGGGRGYEQFF. DNA of the CDR3: TGTGCCAGCAGATTAGGGGGCGGGAGGGGGTATGAGCAGTTCTTC. The chain has TRBV28 and TRBJ2-1, with 9 bases that match TRBD2. After removal of 6 bases from V and 8 bases from J, the junction contained 11 bases not matched to a gene. The CDR3 runs 15 residues. The V gene's germline CDR1 is MDHEN and CDR2 SYDVKM.

V usage is TRBV5-6 and J usage is TRBJ2-7; no clear D gene. The length of the CDR3 is 17 residues. Germline values: CDR1 SGHDT, CDR2 YYEEEE. Deletions cut 1 base from V and 1 base from J, with 18 bases between. CDR3 protein: CASSLSPVVRLSYEQYF. The CDR3 DNA sequence: TGTGCCAGCAGCTTGAGTCCGGTGGTCAGGTTGTCCTACGAGCAGTACTTC.

This clone has only one observation. V is TRBV9 and J is TRBJ2-3; 9 nucleotides align to TRBD2. This CDR3 is 16 amino acids long. Germline V gives CDR1 SGDLS, CDR2 YYNGEE. V trimming: 4 bases; J trimming: 3 bases; junction bases outside the gene matches: 9. CDR3 DNA: TGTGCCAGCAGCCCCATTGAGGCGGGAGGGACAGATACGCAGTATTTT. This sequence encodes CASSPIEAGGTDTQYF.

V gene TRBV15 combines with J gene TRBJ1-5; D gene uncertain. Germline lookup yields CDR1 LNHNV and CDR2 YYDKDF (reference sequence). Trimming took 0 bases from V and 4 from J, leaving 13 bases between them. This CDR3 region has 16 residues. DNA of the CDR3: TGTGCCACCAGCAGAGATGAGTCTTTCCCTAATCAGCCCCAGCATTTT. It codes for CATSRDESFPNQPQHF.

V gene TRBV5-1 combines with J gene TRBJ1-1, with D possibly matching TRBD1 (6 bases). Per germline, CDR1 SGHRS and CDR2 YFSETQ. The CDR3 totals 17 residues. Trimming left V 4 bases short and J 1 base short, with 20 bases between. The CDR3 region has the DNA TGCGCCAGCAGCCGGTGGTCGGGGGGCGTTTCGAACACTGAAGCTTTCTTT. Translating gives CASSRWSGGVSNTEAFF.

The chain links TRBV6-4 to TRBJ1-3, with TRBD1 identical over 9 bases. With V trimmed by 7 bases and J by 7 bases, 8 bases remained unmatched. The CDR3 is 14 residues long. Germline lookup yields CDR1 MRHNA and CDR2 SNTAGT. This chain's CDR3 is CASKRDREDNTIYF. CDR3 nucleotide sequence: TGTGCCAGCAAACGGGACAGGGAGGACAACACCATATATTTT.

The rearrangement joins TRBV6-4 to TRBJ1-1, with D unresolved. The CDR3 runs to 13 residues. CDR1 is MRHNA and CDR2 is SNTAGT in the germline V gene. Trimming took 3 bases from V and 2 from J, leaving 7 bases between them. The CDR3 sequence is CASSEQINTEAFF. CDR3 in DNA: TGTGCCAGCAGTGAACAGATTAACACTGAAGCTTTCTTT.

The V gene is TRBV28, the J gene TRBJ2-5, with 9 bases that match TRBD1. Germline lookup yields CDR1 MDHEN and CDR2 SYDVKM. The length of the CDR3 is 15 residues. The V and J ends lost 5 bases and 1 base, in that order; junction bases with no gene match: 5. Here the CDR3 reads CASSRQGVTQETQYF. CDR3 sequence (DNA): TGTGCCAGCAGTCGACAGGGGGTAACCCAAGAGACCCAGTACTTC.

To note about this clone: A much larger clone lies one base from this, so it may be a read error. The V call is TRBV19, the J call TRBJ1-5; D uncertain. The V gene's germline CDR1 is LNHDA and CDR2 SQIVND (reference sequence). There are 13 residues in the CDR3. Trimming removed 5 bases at V and 0 bases at J, with 5 bases between. The CDR3 loop is CASSQYSNQPQHF. The CDR3, as DNA: TGTGCCAGTAGTCAGTATAGCAATCAGCCCCAGCATTTT.

This sequence joins TRBV2 and TRBJ2-3, with D perhaps TRBD2 (5 bases). With 6 bases removed from V and 2 bases from J, the gap between germline ends came to 18 bases. Germline CDR1 and CDR2: SNHLY and FYNNEI. The CDR3 is 16 residues long. This CDR3 is CASSPGLGLNTDTQYF. CDR3 DNA: TGTGCCAGCAGCCCAGGACTGGGTCTGAACACAGATACGCAGTATTTT.

J is TRBJ2-7 and V is TRBV14; 8 bases are a match to TRBD1. This CDR3 has 14 amino acids. The trim removed 0 bases at V and 3 bases at J, leaving 1 base unmatched. The germline gives CDR1 SGHDN, CDR2 FVKESK. As DNA, the CDR3 is TGTGCCAGCAGCCAAGAGACAGGGGACTACGAGCAGTACTTC. Amino acid sequence: CASSQETGDYEQYF.

This CDR3 is CASSTHITPGQSYNEQFF. The CDR3 coding sequence is TGTGCCAGCAGCACACATATTACACCGGGACAGTCCTACAATGAGCAGTTCTTC. The chain is built from TRBV28 and TRBJ2-1; 7 positions match TRBD1. The junction had 15 bases not matched to a gene; V was cut back by 6 bases and J by 1 base. The CDR3 is made up of 18 amino acids. Germline V CDR1 and CDR2: MDHEN, SYDVKM.

CDR3 region: CASSSGAGSPLHF. CDR3 nucleotide sequence: TGTGCCAGCAGTTCAGGGGCTGGTTCACCCCTCCACTTT. The chain uses TRBV27 and TRBJ1-6, with D possibly matching TRBD1 (6 bases). CDR1 is MNHEY, CDR2 SMNVEV, per germline (reference sequence). This CDR3 comprises 13 residues. V was clipped by 4 bases and J by 9 bases, with 10 bases between them.

The J gene is TRBJ2-1, the V gene TRBV6-1, with 7 bases that match TRBD1. This CDR3 region has 15 residues. Germline values: CDR1 MNHNS, CDR2 SASEGT. The junction had 1 base not matched to a gene; V was cut back by 1 base and J by 1 base. The CDR3 DNA sequence: TGTGCCAGCAGTGAAGACAGGGGATCCTACAATGAGCAGTTCTTC. This encodes CASSEDRGSYNEQFF.

This clone has just a few counts. The chain links TRBV4-1 to TRBJ2-2; 7 bases fit TRBD1. Unmatched junction bases numbered 12, after V lost 6 bases and J lost 2 bases. The germline CDR1 and CDR2 sequences are MGHRA and YSYEKL. The CDR3 consists of 17 residues. CDR3 sequence: CASSRSIGTDNTGELFF. The CDR3 region has the DNA TGCGCCAGCAGTAGATCAATTGGGACAGACAACACCGGGGAGCTGTTTTTT.

The J gene is TRBJ1-2, the V gene TRBV6-1, with a tentative D call TRBD1 (5 bases). The CDR3 consists of 17 residues. The V end lost 0 bases, the J end lost 0 bases, and 14 bases lay between the germline ends. Germline V CDR1 and CDR2: MNHNS, SASEGT. The CDR3 spells CASSEARGRTTNYGYTF. Written as DNA, the CDR3 is TGTGCCAGCAGTGAAGCAAGGGGCCGTACAACTAACTATGGCTACACCTTC.

The V and J genes are TRBV27 and TRBJ2-1, with D possibly TRBD2 on 6 matching bases. V shed 0 bases and J shed 0 bases, with 12 bases lying between them. CDR1 and CDR2 (germline): MNHEY, SMNVEV (reference sequence). The CDR3 extends over 17 amino acids. The CDR3 DNA is TGTGCCAGCAGTTTATCGAGGCCGGGAGTCTCCTACAATGAGCAGTTCTTC. This encodes CASSLSRPGVSYNEQFF.